These 12 T cell receptor beta chains originate from one sample sequenced in a study of CD8+CD57+ T cells in acquired aplastic anemia. Genomic DNA served as template for TCR beta VDJ and CDR3 profiling. TCRdb ran MiXCR on the reads and lists one entry per CDR3 protein. The repertoire holds tens of thousands of distinct CDR3 sequences, with approximately 54% as singletons. Sequencing input: sorted CD4+, CD8+, or CD8+CD57+ T cells (not recorded which) from PBMCs. These receptors all come from a human donor in good health, serving as a control.

The rearrangement links TRBV24-1 to TRBJ1-1, with unresolved D. Trimming stripped 1 base from V and 9 bases from J, with 17 bases between. This CDR3 contains 15 residues. Germline-derived CDR1 and CDR2 are KGHDR and SFDVKD. The CDR3: CATSDLIRRAGQAFF. CDR3 nucleotide sequence: TGTGCCACCAGTGATTTAATTCGTCGGGCTGGGCAAGCTTTCTTT.

The V call is TRBV24-1, the J call TRBJ2-5; D may be TRBD2 (7 bases). V was cut by 5 bases and J by 3 bases, with 15 bases left in between. Looked up from germline, CDR1 is KGHDR and CDR2 is SFDVKD. The CDR3 spans 15 residues. CDR3 loop: CATSAMGGAEETQYF. CDR3 nucleotide sequence: TGTGCCACCAGTGCCATGGGGGGGGCGGAAGAGACCCAGTACTTC.

With regard to this clonotype: The CDR3 ends on some other residue instead of the conserved phenylalanine or tryptophan, so this is likely a read error. The limits of the CDR3 on the DNA are not certain, so only TCRdb's listed CDR3 is given. The J gene is TRBJ1-1, the V gene TRBV12-3 or TRBV12-4; no DNA check was done on the table's D call, TRBD1. The CDR3 sequence runs 11 residues, both termini included. The CDR3 sequence is CASSSGDEGSL.

The chain combines TRBV20-1 with TRBJ2-7, with 9 nucleotides matching TRBD2. The J segment lost 7 bases and the V segment lost 6 bases, leaving 10 bases of the junction unmatched. The V gene's germline CDR1 is DFQATT and CDR2 SNEGSKA (reference sequence). This CDR3 contains 13 residues. In nucleotides, the CDR3 is TGCAGTGCCTGGAGCGGGGGGACGAGTGAGCAGTACTTC. Its translation: CSAWSGGTSEQYF.

The rearrangement joins TRBV11-1 to TRBJ1-6, with 7 bases aligning to TRBD1. After removal of 1 base from V and 7 bases from J, the junction contained 7 bases not matched to a gene. Germline CDR1 is SGHAT and CDR2 is FQDESV (reference sequence). CDR3 length: 16 amino acids. CDR3 coding DNA: TGTGCCAGCAGCTTAGGAGGGACAGTACCCAATTCACCCCTCCACTTT. It yields the protein CASSLGGTVPNSPLHF.

This chain joins TRBV29-1 and TRBJ2-3, with TRBD1 as a possible D gene (5 bases). The germline V gene has CDR1 SQVTM and CDR2 ANQGSEA. V lost 3 bases and J lost 5, with 6 bases in between. The CDR3 is made up of 11 amino acids. CDR3 DNA: TGCAGCGTTGACAGGGTAGATACGCAGTATTTT. Translating gives CSVDRVDTQYF.

V and J are TRBV7-9 and TRBJ2-7, with D possibly TRBD1 on 6 matching bases. CDR3 size: 12 residues. The germline CDR1 and CDR2 sequences are SEHNR and FQNEAQ (reference sequence). V was pared by 4 bases and J by 3 bases, with 7 bases between. The DNA for the CDR3 is TGTGCCAGCAGCTCCAGGGGCTACGAGCAGTACTTC. Translation: CASSSRGYEQYF.

The J gene is TRBJ1-1, the V gene TRBV10-3; TRBD1 aligns across 12 bases. Per germline, CDR1 ENHRY and CDR2 SYGVKD. V lost 10 bases and J lost 8; bases outside the gene matches: 8. This CDR3 contains 13 residues. The CDR3 loop is CATRDRGLPEAFF. The CDR3 DNA sequence: TGTGCCACCAGGGACAGGGGGCTACCCGAAGCTTTCTTT.

A single count supports this clonotype. J is TRBJ2-7 and V is TRBV11-1; D may be TRBD2 (5 bases). The CDR3 loop spans 14 amino acids. Germline V gene data show CDR1 as SGHAT and CDR2 as FQDESV (reference sequence). V dropped 3 bases and J dropped 0 bases, with 9 bases sitting between them. The CDR3 spells CASSLEASSYEQYV. CDR3 DNA sequence: TGTGCCAGCAGCTTGGAGGCAAGCTCCTACGAGCAGTACGTC.

The chain couples TRBV5-4 to TRBJ2-1, with 7 bases matching TRBD2. The CDR3 loop spans 15 amino acids. V shed 0 bases and J 7 bases; nucleotides not matched to a gene: 7. The V gene's germline CDR1 is SGHNT and CDR2 YYREEE (reference sequence). CDR3: CASSLELATRNEQFF. Here the CDR3 DNA reads TGTGCCAGCAGCTTGGAACTAGCGACGAGGAATGAGCAGTTCTTC.

Comments on this clonotype: It may be a read error: a sequence one base away is much more abundant. The CDR3 ends on some other residue instead of the conserved phenylalanine or tryptophan, so this is likely a read error. This sequence joins TRBV27 and TRBJ2-7; a weak D match, TRBD1 (5 bases). This CDR3 has 11 residues. Germline V gene sequence: CDR1 MNHEY, CDR2 SMNVEV (reference sequence). V was pared by 10 bases and J by 9 bases, with 16 bases between. The CDR3 reads CATSRGFGQYL. CDR3 nucleotide sequence: TGTGCCACCTCAAGGGGATTTGGGCAGTACCTC.

This clonotype is labeled medium-sized. The chain links TRBV24-1 to TRBJ1-1; D uncertain. Germline-derived CDR1 and CDR2 are KGHDR and SFDVKD. The CDR3 has 13 amino acids. Trimming removed 4 bases at V and 7 bases at J, with 12 bases between. CDR3 in amino acids: CATSDGRTDEAFF. CDR3 in DNA: TGTGCCACCAGTGACGGTCGAACGGATGAAGCTTTCTTT.